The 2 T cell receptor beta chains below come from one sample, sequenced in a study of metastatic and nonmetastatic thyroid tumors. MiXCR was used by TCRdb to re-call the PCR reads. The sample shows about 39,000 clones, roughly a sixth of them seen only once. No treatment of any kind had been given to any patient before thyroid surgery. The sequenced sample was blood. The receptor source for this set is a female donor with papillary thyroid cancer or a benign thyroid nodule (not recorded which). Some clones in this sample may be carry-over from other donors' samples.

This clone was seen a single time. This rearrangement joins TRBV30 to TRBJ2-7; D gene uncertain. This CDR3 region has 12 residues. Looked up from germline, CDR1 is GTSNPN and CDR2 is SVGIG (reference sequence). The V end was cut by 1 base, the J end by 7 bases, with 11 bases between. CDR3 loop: CAWSDVAGEQYF. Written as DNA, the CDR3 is TGTGCCTGGAGTGATGTAGCAGGAGAGCAGTACTTC.

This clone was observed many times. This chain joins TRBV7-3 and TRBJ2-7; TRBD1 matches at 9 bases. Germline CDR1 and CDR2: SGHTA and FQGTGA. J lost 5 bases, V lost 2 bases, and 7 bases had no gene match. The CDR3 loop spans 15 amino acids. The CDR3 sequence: CASSLVQGAGDEQYF. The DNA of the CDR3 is TGTGCCAGCAGCTTAGTACAGGGGGCAGGAGACGAGCAGTACTTC.